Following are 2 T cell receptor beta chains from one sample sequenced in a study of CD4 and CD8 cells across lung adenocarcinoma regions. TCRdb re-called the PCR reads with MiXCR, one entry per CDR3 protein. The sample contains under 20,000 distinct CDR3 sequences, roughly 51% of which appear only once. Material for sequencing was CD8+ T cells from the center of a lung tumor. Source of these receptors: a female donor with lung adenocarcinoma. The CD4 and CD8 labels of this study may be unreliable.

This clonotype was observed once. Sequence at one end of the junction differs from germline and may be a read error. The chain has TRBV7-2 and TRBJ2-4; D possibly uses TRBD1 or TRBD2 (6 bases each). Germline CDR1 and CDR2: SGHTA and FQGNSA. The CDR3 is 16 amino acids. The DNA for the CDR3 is TGTGCCAGCCGCGTCTCGGCTAGGGGGGCCAAAAACACTCAGTACTTC. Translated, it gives CASRVSARGAKNTQYF.

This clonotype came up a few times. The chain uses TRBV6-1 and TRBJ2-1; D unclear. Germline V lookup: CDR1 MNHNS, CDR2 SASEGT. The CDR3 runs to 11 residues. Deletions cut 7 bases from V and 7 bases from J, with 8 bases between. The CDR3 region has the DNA TGTGCCAGCAAGAGGCGAAATGAGCAGTTCTTC. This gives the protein CASKRRNEQFF.